The rows below give T cell receptor beta chains drawn from one sample of a study. TCRdb recomputed calls from the 5' RACE reads with MiXCR, one row per CDR3 protein. Of tens of thousands of distinct CDR3 sequences listed, more than 25% are singletons. The sequencing sample was made of naive CD4+ T cells sorted from blood. These receptors all come from a female donor with breast cancer. Each CDR3 is given with its conserved first and last residue. The D gene is left open where the match is weak. The size field is filled for only some rows; it gives once, few, many or a size class.

clone size	V gene	J gene	D gene	CDR3 protein	CDR3 DNA
-	TRBV20-1	TRBJ1-2	TRBD1	CSAPDRGPEVYTF	TGCAGTGCACCAGACAGGGGCCCCGAGGTGTACACCTTC
-	TRBV5-1	TRBJ1-4	-	CASSLEGNDEKLFF	TGCGCCAGCAGCTTGGAAGGGAACGACGAAAAACTGTTTTTT
few	TRBV29-1	TRBJ2-2	TRBD2	CSVGGLAGGTNTGELFF	TGCAGCGTTGGGGGACTAGCGGGAGGAACAAACACCGGGGAGCTGTTTTTT
few	TRBV12-3/TRBV12-4	TRBJ2-2	-	CASSLDPGGASGTGELFF	TGTGCCAGCAGTTTAGACCCTGGAGGGGCCTCGGGCACCGGGGAGCTGTTTTTT
few	TRBV7-2	TRBJ2-3	-	CASSPGPSWGTQYF	TGTGCCAGCAGCCCGGGACCTTCGTGGGGGACGCAGTATTTT
-	TRBV3-1	TRBJ2-1	-	CASSQLEGEQFF	TGTGCCAGCAGCCAACTAGAGGGGGAGCAGTTCTTC
many	TRBV9	TRBJ1-1	-	CASSVNTNTEAFF	TGTGCCAGCAGCGTCAACACGAACACTGAAGCTTTCTTT
-	TRBV6-1	TRBJ2-7	TRBD2	CASGEGRGTSYEQYF	TGTGCCAGCGGAGAGGGGCGGGGGACCTCCTACGAGCAGTACTTC
many	TRBV29-1	TRBJ2-7	TRBD2	CSVPSGRADEQYF	TGCAGCGTTCCCAGCGGGAGGGCTGATGAGCAGTACTTC
many	TRBV27	TRBJ2-1	-	CASSFRRGNEQFF	TGTGCCAGCAGTTTTCGCAGGGGCAATGAGCAGTTCTTC
-	TRBV12-3/TRBV12-4	TRBJ1-1	-	CASSLYGSVNTEAFF	TGTGCCAGCAGTTTATACGGATCTGTGAACACTGAAGCTTTCTTT
-	TRBV5-1	TRBJ2-3	TRBD2	CASGDPAGARTDTQYF	TGCGCCAGCGGTGATCCAGCGGGGGCCCGCACAGATACGCAGTATTTT
few	TRBV4-1	TRBJ1-6	-	CASRGREKGSPLHF	TGCGCCAGCAGAGGTAGAGAGAAGGGTTCACCCCTCCACTTT
-	TRBV29-1	TRBJ1-2	-	CSASPGSNYGYTF	TGCAGCGCCTCCCCAGGGTCTAACTATGGCTACACCTTC
-	TRBV15	TRBJ1-3	-	CATSRAMTGGNTIYF	TGTGCCACCAGCAGAGCCATGACTGGCGGAAACACCATATATTTT
-	TRBV4-3	TRBJ2-3	TRBD1	CASSRGQGDPDTQYF	TGCGCCAGCAGCCGTGGACAGGGGGACCCAGATACGCAGTATTTT
-	TRBV3-1	TRBJ2-3	TRBD2	CASSHRGGAGTDTQYF	TGTGCCAGCAGCCACCGCGGGGGGGCCGGGACAGATACGCAGTATTTT
many	TRBV6-5	TRBJ2-5	TRBD2	CASSYSASGGSGETQYF	TGTGCCAGCAGTTACTCCGCTAGCGGGGGATCAGGGGAGACCCAGTACTTC
-	TRBV12-3/TRBV12-4	TRBJ2-1	-	CASSFRSGNEQFF	TGTGCCAGCAGTTTTAGGAGTGGGAATGAGCAGTTCTTC
few	TRBV7-9	TRBJ2-7	-	CASQKGGRVSYEQYF	TGTGCCAGCCAAAAAGGGGGGCGGGTCTCCTACGAGCAGTACTTC
few	TRBV5-1	TRBJ1-2	-	CASSSNPGTGGGYTF	TGCGCCAGCAGCTCCAACCCCGGGACTGGAGGTGGCTACACCTTC
few	TRBV29-1	TRBJ2-3	TRBD2	CSAGLAGGGPDTQYF	TGCAGCGCCGGACTAGCGGGGGGGGGACCAGATACGCAGTATTTT
-	TRBV6-1	TRBJ2-3	TRBD2	CASRGAGGLTDTQYF	TGTGCCAGCCGCGGGGCGGGGGGGCTAACAGATACGCAGTATTTT
few	TRBV7-9	TRBJ1-2	-	CASSETAPVNYGYTF	TGTGCCAGCAGCGAGACAGCTCCGGTTAACTATGGCTACACCTTC
few	TRBV6-2/TRBV6-3	TRBJ2-2	-	CASSRYDTGELFF	TGTGCCAGCAGCCGGTACGACACCGGGGAGCTGTTTTTT
many	TRBV20-1	TRBJ2-7	-	CSATPTFRVSYEQYF	TGCAGTGCTACGCCGACGTTCAGGGTCTCCTACGAGCAGTACTTC
few	TRBV6-5	TRBJ2-5	-	CASSHKSGIGGGETQYF	TGTGCCAGCAGTCACAAGAGCGGGATAGGGGGAGGGGAGACCCAGTACTTC
once	TRBV4-1	TRBJ1-4	-	CASSRRQLATNEKLFF	TGCGCCAGCAGCCGAAGACAACTCGCAACTAATGAAAAACTGTTTTTT
many	TRBV5-1	TRBJ2-3	-	CASSLGTVTDTQYF	TGCGCCAGCAGCTTGGGGACAGTCACAGATACGCAGTATTTT
few	TRBV27	TRBJ2-3	-	CASSLFPGDADTQYF	TGTGCCAGCAGTTTATTTCCGGGAGACGCAGATACGCAGTATTTT
few	TRBV10-2	TRBJ2-2	-	CASNEVPDNTGELFF	TGCGCCAGCAATGAGGTCCCTGATAACACCGGGGAGCTGTTTTTT
-	TRBV6-6	TRBJ2-7	-	CASSSRYEQYF	TGTGCCAGCAGTTCACGCTACGAGCAGTACTTC
few	TRBV7-9	TRBJ2-1	-	CASSWGGNGEQFF	TGTGCCAGCAGTTGGGGGGGCAACGGTGAGCAGTTCTTC
few	TRBV20-1	TRBJ2-3	TRBD2	CSATVAGGPTDTQYF	TGCAGTGCTACCGTAGCGGGAGGGCCTACAGATACGCAGTATTTT
medium-sized	TRBV7-2	TRBJ1-6	TRBD1	CASSALQGFDSPLHF	TGTGCCAGCAGCGCTCTACAGGGGTTTGATTCACCCCTCCACTTT
few	TRBV29-1	TRBJ2-3	-	CSVLGGEGTDTQYF	TGCAGCGTTCTTGGGGGAGAAGGCACAGATACGCAGTATTTT
few	TRBV18	TRBJ1-4	TRBD1	CASSLGTGIPLITNEKLFF	TGTGCCAGCTCACTGGGGACAGGCATTCCATTAATTACCAATGAAAAACTGTTTTTT
few	TRBV10-3	TRBJ2-7	-	CAINRGGEQTVHEQYF	TGTGCCATCAACAGGGGGGGCGAGCAAACCGTCCACGAGCAGTACTTC
few	TRBV5-5	TRBJ2-1	-	CASSYRTSLSYNEQFF	TGTGCCAGCAGTTATCGGACGAGTCTCAGCTACAATGAGCAGTTCTTC
-	TRBV5-1	TRBJ2-1	-	CAGSRNRGPGNEQFF	TGCGCCGGCAGCCGTAATCGGGGGCCGGGGAATGAGCAGTTCTTC
few	TRBV6-1	TRBJ1-5	TRBD1	CASIRDRGNQPQHF	TGTGCCAGCATCCGGGACAGGGGCAATCAGCCCCAGCATTTT
few	TRBV4-3	TRBJ2-7	-	CASSQDLSGPAPAF	TGCGCCAGCAGCCAAGATCTTAGCGGCCCCGCCCCGGCCTTC
many	TRBV12-3/TRBV12-4	TRBJ1-5	-	CASSLGAGHTNQPQHF	TGTGCCAGCAGTTTAGGGGCAGGGCACACCAATCAGCCCCAGCATTTT
-	TRBV21-1	TRBJ2-7	-	CASNQNIPGTGRYEQYF	TGTGCCAGCAACCAAAATATCCCCGGGACAGGGAGGTACGAGCAGTACTTC
-	TRBV7-2	TRBJ1-6	-	CASSTRTESPLHF	TGTGCCAGCAGCACCCGGACGGAATCACCCCTCCACTTT
few	TRBV5-1	TRBJ1-1	TRBD1	CASFKGQGNTEAFF	TGCGCCAGCTTTAAGGGACAGGGTAACACTGAAGCTTTCTTT
few	TRBV6-2/TRBV6-3	TRBJ1-6	-	CASRLGDSPLHF	TGTGCCAGCAGACTCGGAGACTCACCCCTCCACTTT
few	TRBV5-1	TRBJ1-1	-	CASSLAGQMNTEAFF	TGCGCCAGCAGCTTGGCCGGGCAGATGAACACTGAAGCTTTCTTT
once	TRBV5-3	TRBJ2-1	TRBD2	CARSLGWTSGRRYNEQFF	TGTGCCAGAAGCTTGGGCTGGACTAGCGGGAGGAGGTACAATGAGCAGTTCTTC
few	TRBV20-1	TRBJ1-2	-	CSAPDSTNYGYAF	TGCAGTGCCCCGGACAGTACTAACTATGGCTACGCCTTC